Described below is a single T cell receptor (beta chain) sequence and its context. Its antigen is still unknown. Extraction and reverse transcription of RNA yielded cDNA as the sequencing template. Libraries were prepared by immunoSEQ multiplex PCR; TCRdb keeps only in-frame clonotypes and omits some of them. The sample holds about 220,000 clones, roughly 56% seen once. This sample was included in a study of CD8+ T cells in alopecia areata. Across the study: Twice daily, treated patients received 5 to 10 mg of oral tofacitinib.

Study-wide results and limits: Among the top 100, expanded CD8+ clones were significantly decreased by tofacitinib, as was scalp clonality.

Treatment in this sample: oral pan-JAK inhibitor, 5-10 mg twice daily. The CDR3 has 14 amino acids. Germline CDR1 and CDR2: GTSNPN and SVGIG (reference sequence). V lost 0 bases and J 6 bases, leaving 14 bases between the germline ends. The sequencing here drew on CD4+ T cells sorted from blood, taken at week 4, from a patient treated with tofacitinib. The TCR comes from a human donor with alopecia areata. This chain joins TRBV30 and TRBJ1-2; D perhaps matches TRBD1 (6 bases). CDR3 in amino acids: CAWSVQGAEDGYTF. The CDR3 DNA reads TGTGCCTGGAGTGTACAGGGTGCAGAAGATGGCTACACCTTC.